The clone carrying this T cell receptor beta chain was seen a handful of times. This sample was included in a study of OX40 agonist ivuxolimab in advanced cancers. Only in-frame clones appear in the TCRdb table, and some are missing; sequencing was by immunoSEQ multiplex PCR. Of roughly 80,000 clones listed, around 85% are singletons. The sample was CD4+ or CD8+ T cells sorted from blood, taken in a trial of the OX40 agonist ivuxolimab. The sequence was obtained from an adult with an advanced solid tumor such as melanoma, head and neck, liver or kidney cancer.

This CDR3 is CACKRTGIDTQYF. CDR3 coding DNA: TGTGCCTGCAAGCGGACAGGAATAGATACGCAGTATTTT. The gene calls are TRBV30 and TRBJ2-3; 7 bases fit TRBD1. The junction had 8 bases not matched to a gene; V was cut back by 6 bases and J by 5 bases. This CDR3 has 13 amino acids. Per the germline V gene, CDR1 is GTSNPN and CDR2 is SVGIG (reference sequence).